This paragraph covers one T cell receptor (beta chain) sequence. Here immunoSEQ multiplex PCR was the method, and the copy in TCRdb shows in-frame clones only, minus some. In the table there are about 40,000 clones, roughly nine tenths of which are singletons. This entry comes from a study of control samples from healthy donors and cancer patients. The ends lost 6 bases at V and 5 bases at J; junction bases unmatched: 5. This CDR3 is built from 13 residues. Germline V gene sequence: CDR1 MNHEY, CDR2 SMNVEV (reference sequence). The sequenced material came from blood. The gene calls are TRBV27 and TRBJ1-1, with 8 bases aligning to TRBD1. The TCR was taken from a woman between 50 and 59 years old in good health. DNA for the CDR3: TGTGCCAGCAGACCAACAGGGGGAACTGAAGCTTTCTTT. As protein: CASRPTGGTEAFF.